Here is one T cell receptor (beta chain) with its context. Germline loops: CDR1 LNHDA, CDR2 SQIVND (reference sequence). CDR3 size: 14 residues. Trimming shortened V by 4 bases and J by 7 bases, and 14 bases separated the two germline ends. The entry originates in a study of blood T cell repertoires in COVID-19. Method: immunoSEQ multiplex PCR; TCRdb's copy keeps in-frame clones and lacks some. Among just over 95,000 clones listed, over 70% were seen once. The sample taken for sequencing was peripheral blood. The source of this sequence is a man aged 55 to 70 with acute or convalescent COVID-19. The V call is TRBV19, the J call TRBJ1-5, with unresolved D. DNA of the CDR3: TGTGCCAGTAGTAAAAACATCTCTCCCCAGCCCCAGCATTTT. This gives the protein CASSKNISPQPQHF.